These 23 T cell receptor beta chains share one sample of origin, sequenced in a study of OX40 agonist ivuxolimab in advanced cancers. Library prep was done by the immunoSEQ multiplex PCR assay. The table comes from immuneACCESS by way of TCRdb, which keeps in-frame sequences with V and J called. Part of the clones is missing from these tables; in studies checked, under half for an unresolved V gene and the rest for unknown reasons. The sample yields 96,000 or so clones; less than 85% were counted once. Jointly, the top ten make up roughly 5.2% of the sample. Specimen: CD4+ or CD8+ T cells sorted from blood, collected in a trial of the OX40 agonist ivuxolimab. All receptors come from an adult with an advanced solid tumor such as melanoma, head and neck, liver or kidney cancer.

This clone occurred a few times. The sample contains more than one DNA sequence encoding this CDR3. The rearrangement uses TRBV29-1 and TRBJ2-1; D is possibly TRBD2 (7 bases). Germline CDR1 reads SQVTM; CDR2 reads ANQGSEA. CDR3 size: 12 residues. With 3 bases removed from V and 7 bases from J, the gap between germline ends came to 10 bases. DNA of the CDR3: TGCAGCGTTGAGGGGGGGCGTAATGAGCAGTTCTTC. Translation gives CSVEGGRNEQFF.

The rearrangement links TRBV10-3 to TRBJ1-1; possibly TRBD1 for D (6 bases). Trimming pared 10 bases from V and 1 base from J, leaving 16 bases between. This CDR3 region has 14 residues. Germline V gene data show CDR1 as ENHRY and CDR2 as SYGVKD. CDR3 residues: CATGAGERNTEAFF. The CDR3, as DNA: TGTGCCACAGGGGCGGGGGAAAGGAACACTGAAGCTTTCTTT.

V and J are TRBV5-1 and TRBJ1-1; the match to TRBD1 covers 8 bases. The CDR3 extends over 14 amino acids. Germline CDR1 is SGHRS and CDR2 is YFSETQ. V was clipped by 4 bases and J by 2 bases; unmatched bases: 4. The CDR3 spells CASSRQGTNTEAFF. CDR3 DNA sequence: TGCGCCAGCAGCCGACAGGGGACCAACACTGAAGCTTTCTTT.

V usage is TRBV12-5 and J usage is TRBJ1-1; D possibly corresponds to TRBD1 (6 bases). From germline, CDR1 is LGHNT and CDR2 FRNRAP. The CDR3 extends over 16 amino acids. V shed 0 bases and J shed 6 bases, with 17 bases lying between them. CDR3 in amino acids: CASGLVLEQGAAEAFF. The CDR3 bases are TGTGCTAGTGGTTTGGTACTTGAACAGGGTGCGGCTGAAGCTTTCTTT.

V is TRBV6-6 and J is TRBJ1-2, with D possibly being TRBD1 (5 bases). The CDR3 length is 14 residues. Germline assignment: CDR1 MNHNY and CDR2 SVGAGI (reference sequence). Trimming stripped 6 bases from V and 3 bases from J, with 14 bases between. CDR3 DNA sequence: TGTGCCAGCAGCCAAGCGGGGCAGGACTATGGCTACACCTTC. It specifies CASSQAGQDYGYTF.

This chain connects TRBV6-5 to TRBJ2-5; possible D gene TRBD2, 6 bases. Germline V gives CDR1 MNHEY, CDR2 SVGAGI. With 7 bases removed from V and 2 bases from J, the gap between germline ends came to 8 bases. This CDR3 comprises 12 residues. CDR3 nucleotides: TGTGCCAGCACCGGGACTCAAGAGACCCAGTACTTC. It is translated as CASTGTQETQYF.

The V call is TRBV6-5, the J call TRBJ1-3, with no clear D. The CDR3 totals 16 residues. Between the trimmed V and J ends, which lost 1 base and 0 bases, there was a span of 10 bases. Germline V gives CDR1 MNHEY, CDR2 SVGAGI. The CDR3 region is CASSYFPGGSGNTIYF. For the CDR3, the DNA is TGTGCCAGCAGTTACTTTCCAGGCGGCTCTGGAAACACCATATATTTT.

The chain is built from TRBV6-6 and TRBJ2-5, with 7 bases fitting TRBD2. Trimming at V came to 10 bases and at J to 6 bases, leaving 11 bases not matched to a gene. Germline V gives CDR1 MNHNY, CDR2 SVGAGI (reference sequence). This CDR3 contains 13 residues. This CDR3 reads CAIRAGEKKTQYF. As DNA, the CDR3 is TGTGCCATTAGGGCGGGAGAAAAGAAGACCCAGTACTTC.

This sequence joins TRBV6-5 and TRBJ2-1, with 9 bases aligning to TRBD2. CDR1 is MNHEY, CDR2 SVGAGI, per germline. CDR3 length: 14 residues. The V gene end was trimmed by 5 bases and the J gene end by 6 bases; junction bases not matched to a gene: 5. The CDR3 sequence: CASSPSAGGNEQFF. The CDR3 DNA reads TGTGCCAGCAGTCCCTCAGCGGGGGGCAATGAGCAGTTCTTC.

The chain combines TRBV19 with TRBJ2-7, with a weak D call TRBD1 (6 bases). The V and J ends lost 3 bases and 6 bases respectively, with 15 bases between them. This CDR3 region has 14 residues. Germline CDR1 is LNHDA and CDR2 is SQIVND (reference sequence). The CDR3: CASSIRGTPSEQYF. Written as DNA, the CDR3 is TGTGCCAGTAGTATTAGGGGGACACCTAGCGAGCAGTACTTC.

This clone has just a few counts. The rearrangement uses TRBV25-1 and TRBJ1-6; a weak D match, TRBD1 (5 bases). The length of the CDR3 is 14 residues. CDR1 and CDR2 (germline): MGHDK, SYGVNS. V gave up 4 bases and J gave up 9 bases, with 13 bases separating them. The CDR3 region is CASSGRGVGSPLHF. The CDR3 region has the DNA TGTGCCAGCAGTGGGCGGGGGGTAGGTTCACCCCTCCACTTT.

This clone has a single count. The gene calls are TRBV12-5 and TRBJ2-1; the D call may be TRBD1 or TRBD2 (5 bases each). CDR1 LGHNT and CDR2 FRNRAP come from the germline V gene. The length of the CDR3 is 18 residues. V was pared by 4 bases and J by 0 bases, with 19 bases between. The CDR3 loop reads CASGWSSGRRGSYNEQFF. The CDR3 coding sequence is TGTGCTAGTGGTTGGTCATCGGGGAGAAGGGGCTCCTACAATGAGCAGTTCTTC.

The V and J genes are TRBV7-3 and TRBJ2-2; 9 nucleotides agree with TRBD1. From germline, CDR1 is SGHTA and CDR2 FQGTGA. V gave up 1 base and J gave up 0 bases; unmatched junction bases: 6. The CDR3 spans 18 residues. DNA for the CDR3: TGTGCCAGCAGCTTAAGGCCGAGGACAGGGGCGAACACCGGGGAGCTGTTTTTT. Encoded protein: CASSLRPRTGANTGELFF.

This clone appeared once. The chain is built from TRBV7-9 and TRBJ2-5; D possibly corresponds to TRBD1 (5 bases). V lost 5 bases and J lost 4, with 20 bases in between. This CDR3 region has 16 residues. The germline V gene encodes CDR1 SEHNR and CDR2 FQNEAQ (reference sequence). The CDR3 loop is CASSPIVGLMAETQYF. CDR3 DNA: TGTGCCAGCAGCCCTATAGTGGGGCTCATGGCAGAGACCCAGTACTTC.

The chain links TRBV5-1 to TRBJ2-3, with 8 nucleotides matching TRBD2. In germline, CDR1 is SGHRS, CDR2 YFSETQ. CDR3 length: 16 residues. With 3 bases clipped from V and 1 base from J, the junction kept 7 bases outside the gene matches. The CDR3 protein is CASSSVRGGRTDTQYF. The DNA of the CDR3 is TGCGCCAGCAGCTCCGTCCGGGGGGGCCGCACAGATACGCAGTATTTT.

This chain links TRBV18 with TRBJ2-7; 7 bases are shared with TRBD1. From germline, CDR1 is KGHSH and CDR2 LQKENI. V trimming: 3 bases; J trimming: 6 bases; junction bases outside the gene matches: 5. The length of the CDR3 is 13 residues. CDR3 nucleotides: TGTGCCAGCTCACCCGGACAGGACTTCGAGCAGTACTTC. It translates to CASSPGQDFEQYF.

This chain connects TRBV5-4 to TRBJ1-1; D perhaps matches TRBD1 (6 bases). The CDR3 runs to 14 residues. Germline V lookup: CDR1 SGHNT, CDR2 YYREEE (reference sequence). The V gene lost 7 bases and the J gene lost 1 base, with 14 bases spanning the gap. The CDR3 DNA sequence: TGTGCCAGCGGAACGGGGGCCAAGAACACTGAAGCTTTCTTT. Translation gives CASGTGAKNTEAFF.

V gene TRBV5-1 combines with J gene TRBJ2-3, with TRBD2 as a possible D gene (5 bases). Trimming stripped 2 bases from V and 4 bases from J, with 17 bases between. Germline values: CDR1 SGHRS, CDR2 YFSETQ. CDR3 size: 16 residues. CDR3 nucleotide sequence: TGCGCCAGCAGCTTTGATGGAACGGGGTTGGCAGATACGCAGTATTTT. Residues: CASSFDGTGLADTQYF.

This chain uses TRBV5-1 with TRBJ1-2; the match to TRBD1 covers 8 bases. The junction had 7 bases not matched to a gene; V was cut back by 1 base and J by 8 bases. CDR1 and CDR2 from the germline V gene are SGHRS and YFSETQ. The CDR3 length is 14 residues. This CDR3 is CASSLLTGVNGYTF. The CDR3 bases are TGCGCCAGCAGCTTGTTGACAGGGGTGAACGGCTACACCTTC.

The chain uses TRBV5-5 and TRBJ1-1; D call uncertain. Germline V CDR1 and CDR2: SGHKS, YYEKEE (reference sequence). CDR3 length: 15 amino acids. V lost 0 bases, J lost 6 bases, and 15 bases lay in between. The CDR3 coding sequence is TGTGCCAGCAGCTTGGCCCCCCTTATGAGCGCTGAAGCTTTCTTT. Its translation is CASSLAPLMSAEAFF.

The chain recombines TRBV6-1 with TRBJ1-2, with D possibly matching TRBD1 (5 bases). Trimming shortened V by 0 bases and J by 6 bases, and 11 bases separated the two germline ends. The CDR3 runs to 14 residues. The V gene's germline CDR1 is MNHNS and CDR2 SASEGT. CDR3 in DNA: TGTGCCAGCAGTGAAGCCTGGGGCAGAGATGGCTACACCTTC. It is translated as CASSEAWGRDGYTF.

The chain joins TRBV7-2 to TRBJ2-3, with 8 bases fitting TRBD2. Trimming took 7 bases from V and 0 from J; bases not matched to a gene: 3. The CDR3 length is 14 residues. Germline V gives CDR1 SGHTA, CDR2 FQGNSA. DNA for the CDR3: TGTGCCAGCAAACCTAGCGGGAGCACAGATACGCAGTATTTT. Its protein product is CASKPSGSTDTQYF.

The chain uses TRBV9 and TRBJ2-7; tentatively, D is TRBD1 (5 bases). CDR1 and CDR2 from the germline V gene are SGDLS and YYNGEE. CDR3 length equals 14 residues. V dropped 4 bases and J dropped 1 base, with 12 bases sitting between them. In DNA form, the CDR3 reads TGTGCCAGCAGCCCAGGGTCTTCATCCTACGAGCAGTACTTC. It specifies CASSPGSSSYEQYF.